This T cell receptor beta chain was documented in a study of T cells in Graves' hyperthyroidism and ophthalmopathy. For the study at large: Peripheral blood was secured at the point of initial diagnosis, before any treatment. Whole-study results and caveats: Researchers report that a 13 V-J model separated ophthalmopathy from stable hyperthyroidism.

The sample holds many counts of this clonotype. What it binds is unknown. The investigators amplified TCR beta CDR3 regions from RNA transcripts. During a first-round RT-PCR of the TCR CDR3, the HTBI primer set was used. From the multiplex PCR reads, TCRdb called clonotypes with MiXCR, one entry per CDR3 protein. The sample includes about 480,000 distinct CDR3 sequences, 20% to 25% of them seen just once. The CDR3 loop spans 13 amino acids. J was trimmed by 13 bases and V by 3 bases; bases with no gene match: 5. Germline V CDR1 and CDR2: SGHTA, FQGNSA. Pregnant or lactating patients were excluded, as were those with uncontrolled infection or other autoimmune disease. Orbital computed tomography, thyroid ultrasound, serum thyroxine and TRAb, and clinical symptoms together informed the diagnoses.

This chain joins TRBV7-2 and TRBJ2-3; the match to TRBD2 covers 12 bases. Sequenced sample: blood. The TCR originated in a woman aged 65 to 85 with Graves' ophthalmopathy. The chain's CDR3 is CASSLPSGRDKYF. For the CDR3, the DNA is TGTGCCAGCAGCTTGCCTAGCGGGAGGGACAAGTATTTT.